This TCR beta chain came from a study of cytomegalovirus exposure and HLA in healthy donors. Trimming stripped 6 bases from V and 4 bases from J, with 15 bases between. The CDR3 runs to 14 residues. Germline assignment: CDR1 LNHDA and CDR2 SQIVND (reference sequence). Findings of the study overall: Among the CMV-associated chains, a few were confirmed in vitro as specific for CMV antigens.

Clones were read by immunoSEQ multiplex PCR, and TCRdb kept only the in-frame ones, dropping some. The sample shows more than 120,000 clones, roughly 86% of them seen only once. In regard to this clone: No antigen is known for it.

The sequencing sample was made of PBMCs. The J gene is TRBJ1-2, the V gene TRBV19; D ambiguous. The TCR was taken from a man younger than 35 in good health and CMV-seropositive. DNA for the CDR3: TGTGCCAGTAGGGCGGGGAGAGACGTCTATGGCTACACCTTC. Protein sequence: CASRAGRDVYGYTF.